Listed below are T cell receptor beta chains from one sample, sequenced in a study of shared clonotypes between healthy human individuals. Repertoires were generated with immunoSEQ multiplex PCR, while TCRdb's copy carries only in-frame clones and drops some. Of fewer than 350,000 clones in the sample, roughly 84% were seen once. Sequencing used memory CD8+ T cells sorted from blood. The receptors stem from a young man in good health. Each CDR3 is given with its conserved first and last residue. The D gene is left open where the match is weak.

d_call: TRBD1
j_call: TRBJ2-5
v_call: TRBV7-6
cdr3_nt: TGTGCCAGCAGCGCGGGACAGGGGCAAGAGACCCAGTACTTC
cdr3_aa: CASSAGQGQETQYF

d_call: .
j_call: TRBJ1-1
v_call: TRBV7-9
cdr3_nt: TGTGCCAGCAGCTTATTTGGGATTGGGAACACTGAAGCTTTCTTT
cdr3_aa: CASSLFGIGNTEAFF

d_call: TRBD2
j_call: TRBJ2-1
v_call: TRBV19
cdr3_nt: TGTGCCAGTAGTATAGGATCGGCTAGCGGTGGCTACAATGAGCAGTTCTTC
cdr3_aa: CASSIGSASGGYNEQFF

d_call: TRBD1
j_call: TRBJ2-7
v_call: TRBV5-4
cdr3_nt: TGTGCCAGCAGCGGGACAGGGCCTACCTACGAGCAGTACTTC
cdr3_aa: CASSGTGPTYEQYF

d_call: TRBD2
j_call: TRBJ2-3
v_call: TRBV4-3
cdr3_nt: TGCGCCAGCAGCCAAGATAAGAATAGCGGGTTCTACACAGATACGCAGTATTTT
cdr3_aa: CASSQDKNSGFYTDTQYF

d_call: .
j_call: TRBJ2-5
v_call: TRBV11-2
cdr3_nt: TGTGCCAGCAGCTTAGATCATCGAGTACAAGAGACCCAGTACTTC
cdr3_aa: CASSLDHRVQETQYF

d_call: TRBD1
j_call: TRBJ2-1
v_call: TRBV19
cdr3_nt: TGTGCCAGTAGTGACAGGGGCTACAATGAGCAGTTCTTC
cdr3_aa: CASSDRGYNEQFF

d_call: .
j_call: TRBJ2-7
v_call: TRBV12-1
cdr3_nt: TGTGCCAGCAGCTTTGCGACAGGGGTAAGGGAGCAGTACTTC
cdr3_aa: CASSFATGVREQYF

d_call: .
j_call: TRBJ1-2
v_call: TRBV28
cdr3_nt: TGTGCCAGCAGTTTATGGGCACCCAACTATGGCTACACCTTC
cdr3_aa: CASSLWAPNYGYTF

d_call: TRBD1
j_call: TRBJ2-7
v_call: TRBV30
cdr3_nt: TGTGCCTGGGGACCCGGGACAGGGAGTTACGAGCAGTACTTC
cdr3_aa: CAWGPGTGSYEQYF

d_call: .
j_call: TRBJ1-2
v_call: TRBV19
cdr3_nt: TGTGCCAGTAGTATGGGGACCTCTAACTATGGCTACACCTTC
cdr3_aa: CASSMGTSNYGYTF

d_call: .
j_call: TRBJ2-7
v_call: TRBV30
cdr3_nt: TGTGCCTGGAGGGAGAACAGGGCCTACGAGCAGTACTTC
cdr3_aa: CAWRENRAYEQYF

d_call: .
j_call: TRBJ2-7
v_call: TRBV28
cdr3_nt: TGTGCCAGCAGTTGGACAGTCTCCTACGAGCAGTACTTC
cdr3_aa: CASSWTVSYEQYF

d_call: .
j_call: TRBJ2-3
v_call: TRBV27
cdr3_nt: TGTGCCAGCAGTTTGTTCATGACAGATACGCAGTATTTT
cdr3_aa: CASSLFMTDTQYF

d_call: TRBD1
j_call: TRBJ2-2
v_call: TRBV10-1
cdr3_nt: TGCGCCAGCCAGACAGGGGTTACCGGGGAGCTGTTTTTT
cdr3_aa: CASQTGVTGELFF

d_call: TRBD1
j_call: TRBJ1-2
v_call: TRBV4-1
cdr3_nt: TGCGCCAGCAGCCAGATATGGACAGGGGGCGACTATGGCTACACCTTC
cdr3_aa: CASSQIWTGGDYGYTF

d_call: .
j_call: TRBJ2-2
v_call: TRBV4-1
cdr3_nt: TGCGCCAGCAGCCCTATTGGCCAGGGGTCGACCGGGGAGCTGTTTTTT
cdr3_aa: CASSPIGQGSTGELFF

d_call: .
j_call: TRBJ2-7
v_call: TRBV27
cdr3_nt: TGTGCCAGCATGGGCGGATCCTACGAGCAGTACTTC
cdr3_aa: CASMGGSYEQYF

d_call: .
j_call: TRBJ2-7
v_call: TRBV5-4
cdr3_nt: TGTGCCAGCAGCTTGGCCAGAACCTACGAGCAGTACTTC
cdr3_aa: CASSLARTYEQYF

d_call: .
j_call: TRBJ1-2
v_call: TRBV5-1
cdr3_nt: TGCGCCAGCAGCTTGAGGCAGGGCGTAACCTATGGCTACACCTTC
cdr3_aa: CASSLRQGVTYGYTF

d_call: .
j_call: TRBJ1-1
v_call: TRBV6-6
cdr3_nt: TGTGCCAGTTCAGACGGTGAAGCTTTCTTT
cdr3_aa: CASSDGEAFF

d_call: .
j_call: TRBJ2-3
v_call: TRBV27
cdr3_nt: TGTGCCAGCAGCCCTGAAACGAGCACAGATACGCAGTATTTT
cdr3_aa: CASSPETSTDTQYF

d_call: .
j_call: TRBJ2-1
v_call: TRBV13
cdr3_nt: TGTGCCAGCACCTCTGAGGGGGATGAGCAGTTCTTC
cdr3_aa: CASTSEGDEQFF

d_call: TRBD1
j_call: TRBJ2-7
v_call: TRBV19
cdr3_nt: TGTGCCAGTAGATCCCGGGACAGGCCCCCCTACGAGCAGTACTTC
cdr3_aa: CASRSRDRPPYEQYF